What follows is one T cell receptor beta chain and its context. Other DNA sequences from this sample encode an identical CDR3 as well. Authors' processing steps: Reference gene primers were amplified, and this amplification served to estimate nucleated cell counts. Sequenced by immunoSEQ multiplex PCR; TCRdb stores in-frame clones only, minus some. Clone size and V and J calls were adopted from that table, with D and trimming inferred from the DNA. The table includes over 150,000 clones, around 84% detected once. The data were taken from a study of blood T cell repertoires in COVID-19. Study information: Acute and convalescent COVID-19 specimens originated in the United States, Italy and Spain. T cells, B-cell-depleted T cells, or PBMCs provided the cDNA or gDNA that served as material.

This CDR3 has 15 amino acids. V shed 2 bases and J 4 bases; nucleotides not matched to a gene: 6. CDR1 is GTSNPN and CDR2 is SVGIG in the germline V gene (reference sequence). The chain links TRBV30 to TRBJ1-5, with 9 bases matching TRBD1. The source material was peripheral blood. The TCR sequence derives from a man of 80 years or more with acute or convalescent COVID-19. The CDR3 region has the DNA TGTGCCTGGAGTCCGGGACAGGGTTTTAATCAGCCCCAGCATTTT. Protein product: CAWSPGQGFNQPQHF.